Listed here is a single T cell receptor beta chain. TCRdb's copy holds only in-frame clones and misses some; the assay was immunoSEQ multiplex PCR. This table holds fewer than 250,000 clones, approximately 90% found once. The data were taken from a study of blood T cell repertoires in COVID-19. Study information: Specimens from acute and convalescent COVID-19 originated in the United States, Italy and Spain. PBMCs, B-cell-depleted T cells, or T cells provided the cDNA or gDNA that made up the material.

Seattle enrolled patients during active infection and tracked them longitudinally. V lost 7 bases, J lost 6 bases, and 16 bases lay in between. The CDR3 runs 14 residues. Germline V gives CDR1 MDHEN, CDR2 SYDVKM. The chain joins TRBV28 to TRBJ2-1; possibly TRBD2 for D (6 bases). This sequence originates from a man aged 55 to 70 with COVID-19, enrolled during active disease. The source material was peripheral blood. The CDR3 is CASTRRENTNEQFF. The CDR3 bases are TGTGCCAGCACCCGGCGGGAAAATACCAATGAGCAGTTCTTC. Filled out from reference TRBV28 and TRBJ2-1, the complete variable domain reads DVKVTQSSRYLVKRTGEKVFLECVQDMDHENMFWYRQDPGLGLRLIYFSYDVKMKEKGDIPEGYSVSREKKERFSLILESASTNQTSMYLCASTRRENTNEQFFGPGTRLTVL.